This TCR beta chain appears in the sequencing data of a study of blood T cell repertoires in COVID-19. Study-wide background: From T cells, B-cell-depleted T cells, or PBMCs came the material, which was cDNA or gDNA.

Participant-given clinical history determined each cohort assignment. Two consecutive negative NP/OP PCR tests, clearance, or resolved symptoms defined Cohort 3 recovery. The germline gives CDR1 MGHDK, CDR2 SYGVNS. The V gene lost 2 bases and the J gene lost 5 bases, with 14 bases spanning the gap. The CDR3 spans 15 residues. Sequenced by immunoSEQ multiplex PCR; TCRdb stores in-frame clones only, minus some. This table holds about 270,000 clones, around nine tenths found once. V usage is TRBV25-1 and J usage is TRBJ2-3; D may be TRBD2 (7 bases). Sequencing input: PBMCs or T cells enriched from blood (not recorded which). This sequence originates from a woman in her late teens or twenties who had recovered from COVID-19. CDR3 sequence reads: CASSEAGAALDTQYF. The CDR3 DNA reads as TGTGCCAGCAGTGAAGCGGGGGCAGCACTAGATACGCAGTATTTT.